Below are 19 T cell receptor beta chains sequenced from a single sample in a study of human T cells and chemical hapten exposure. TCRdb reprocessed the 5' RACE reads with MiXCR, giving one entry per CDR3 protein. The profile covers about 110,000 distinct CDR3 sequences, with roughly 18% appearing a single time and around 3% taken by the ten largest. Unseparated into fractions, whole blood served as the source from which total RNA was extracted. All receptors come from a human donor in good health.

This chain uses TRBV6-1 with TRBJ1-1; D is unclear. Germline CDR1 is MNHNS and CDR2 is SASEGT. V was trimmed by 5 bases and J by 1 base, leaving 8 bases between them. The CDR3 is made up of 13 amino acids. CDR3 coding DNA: TGTGCCAGCAGTTCCGCAGAGAACACTGAAGCTTTCTTT. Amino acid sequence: CASSSAENTEAFF.

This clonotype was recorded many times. The CDR3 sequence: CASSRTDYGYTF. CDR3 sequence (DNA): TGTGCCAGCAGTAGGACAGACTATGGCTACACCTTC. The chain links TRBV12-3 or TRBV12-4 to TRBJ1-2, with a weak D call TRBD1 (6 bases). The CDR3 loop spans 12 amino acids. V lost 5 bases, J lost 3 bases, and 7 bases lay in between.

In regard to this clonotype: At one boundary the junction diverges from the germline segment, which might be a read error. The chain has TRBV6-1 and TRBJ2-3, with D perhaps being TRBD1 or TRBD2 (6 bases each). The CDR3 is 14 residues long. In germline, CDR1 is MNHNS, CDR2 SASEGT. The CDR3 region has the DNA TGTGCCAGCAAAGGGGGGCCTGGACGAGATACGCAGAATTTT. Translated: CASKGGPGRDTQNF.

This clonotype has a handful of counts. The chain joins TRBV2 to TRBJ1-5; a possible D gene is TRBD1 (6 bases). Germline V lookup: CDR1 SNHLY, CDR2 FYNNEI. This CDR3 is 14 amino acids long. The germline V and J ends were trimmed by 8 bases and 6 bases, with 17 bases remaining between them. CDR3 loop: CASLMTGTGQPQHF. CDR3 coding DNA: TGTGCCAGCCTTATGACAGGAACGGGTCAGCCCCAGCATTTT.

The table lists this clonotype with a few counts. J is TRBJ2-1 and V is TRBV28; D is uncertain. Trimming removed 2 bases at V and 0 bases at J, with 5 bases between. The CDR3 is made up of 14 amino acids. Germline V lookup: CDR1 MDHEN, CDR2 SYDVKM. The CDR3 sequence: CASSLIDSYNEQFF. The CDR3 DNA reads TGTGCCAGCAGTTTAATAGACTCCTACAATGAGCAGTTCTTC.

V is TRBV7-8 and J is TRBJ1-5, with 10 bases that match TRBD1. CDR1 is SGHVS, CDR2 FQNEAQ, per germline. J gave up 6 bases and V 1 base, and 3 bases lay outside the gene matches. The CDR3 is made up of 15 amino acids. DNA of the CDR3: TGTGCCAGCAGCTTAGAGGGACAGGGGATTCAGCCCCAGCATTTT. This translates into CASSLEGQGIQPQHF.

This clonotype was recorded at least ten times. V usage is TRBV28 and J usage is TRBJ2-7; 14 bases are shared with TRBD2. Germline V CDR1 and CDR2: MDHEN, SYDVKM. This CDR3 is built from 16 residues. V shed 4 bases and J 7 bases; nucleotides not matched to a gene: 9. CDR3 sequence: CASSSGGLAGVGEQYF. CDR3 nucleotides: TGTGCCAGCAGTTCGGGGGGACTAGCGGGAGTTGGTGAGCAGTACTTC.

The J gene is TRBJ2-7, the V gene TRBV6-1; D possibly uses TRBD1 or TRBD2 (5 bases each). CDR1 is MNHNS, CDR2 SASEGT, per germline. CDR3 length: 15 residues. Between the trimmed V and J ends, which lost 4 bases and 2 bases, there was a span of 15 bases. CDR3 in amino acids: CASSAGTQGAYEQYF. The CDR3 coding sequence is TGTGCCAGCAGTGCCGGGACCCAAGGCGCCTACGAGCAGTACTTC.

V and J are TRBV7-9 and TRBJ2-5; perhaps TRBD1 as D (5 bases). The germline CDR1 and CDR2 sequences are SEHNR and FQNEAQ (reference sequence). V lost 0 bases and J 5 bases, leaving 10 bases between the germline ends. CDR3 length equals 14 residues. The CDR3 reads CASSLAFRGETQYF. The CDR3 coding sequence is TGTGCCAGCAGCTTAGCTTTTAGGGGTGAGACCCAGTACTTC.

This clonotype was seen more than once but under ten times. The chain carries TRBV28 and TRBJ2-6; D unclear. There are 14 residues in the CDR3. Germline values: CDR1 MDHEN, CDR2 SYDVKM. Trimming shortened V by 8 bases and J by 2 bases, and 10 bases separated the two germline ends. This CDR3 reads CASERVAGANVLTF. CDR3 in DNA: TGTGCCAGCGAAAGGGTAGCTGGGGCCAACGTCCTGACTTTC.

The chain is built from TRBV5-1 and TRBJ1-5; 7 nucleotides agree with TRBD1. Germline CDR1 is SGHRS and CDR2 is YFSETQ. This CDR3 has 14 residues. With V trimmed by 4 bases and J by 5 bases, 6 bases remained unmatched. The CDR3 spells CASSQQGLDQPQHF. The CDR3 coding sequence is TGCGCCAGCAGCCAACAGGGGTTAGATCAGCCCCAGCATTTT.

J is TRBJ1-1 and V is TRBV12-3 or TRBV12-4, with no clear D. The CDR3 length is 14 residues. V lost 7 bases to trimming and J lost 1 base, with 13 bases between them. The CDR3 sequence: CASNLGHANTEAFF. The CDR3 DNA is TGTGCCAGCAATCTAGGCCACGCGAACACTGAAGCTTTCTTT.

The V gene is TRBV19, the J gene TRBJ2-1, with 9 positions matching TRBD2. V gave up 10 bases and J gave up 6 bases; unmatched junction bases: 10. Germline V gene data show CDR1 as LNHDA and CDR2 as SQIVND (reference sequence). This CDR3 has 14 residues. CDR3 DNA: TGTGCCACTCAGCCGGGACTAGCTGTCAATGAGCAGTTCTTC. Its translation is CATQPGLAVNEQFF. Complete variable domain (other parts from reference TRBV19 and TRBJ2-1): DGGITQSPKYLFRKEGQNVTLSCEQNLNHDAMYWYRQDPGQGLRLIYYSQIVNDFQKGDIAEGYSVSREKKESFPLTVTSAQKNPTAFYLCATQPGLAVNEQFFGPGTRLTVL.

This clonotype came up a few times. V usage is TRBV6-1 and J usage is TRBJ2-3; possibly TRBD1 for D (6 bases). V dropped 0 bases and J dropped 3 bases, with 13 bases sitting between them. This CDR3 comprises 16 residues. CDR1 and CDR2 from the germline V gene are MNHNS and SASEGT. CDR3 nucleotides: TGTGCCAGCAGTGAAGCGTACTCAACAGGGACAGATACGCAGTATTTT. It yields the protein CASSEAYSTGTDTQYF.

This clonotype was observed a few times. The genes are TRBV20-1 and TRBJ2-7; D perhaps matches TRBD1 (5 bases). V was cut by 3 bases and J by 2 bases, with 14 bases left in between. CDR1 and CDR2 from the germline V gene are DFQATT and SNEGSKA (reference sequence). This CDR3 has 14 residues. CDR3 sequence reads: CSASDGRATYEQYF. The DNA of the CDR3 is TGCAGTGCTAGTGACGGCAGGGCGACCTACGAGCAGTACTTC.

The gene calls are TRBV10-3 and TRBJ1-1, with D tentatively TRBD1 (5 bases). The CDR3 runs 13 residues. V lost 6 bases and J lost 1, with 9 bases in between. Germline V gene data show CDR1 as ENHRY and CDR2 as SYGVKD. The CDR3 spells CAISGAPNTEAFF. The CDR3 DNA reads TGTGCCATCAGCGGGGCGCCGAACACTGAAGCTTTCTTT.

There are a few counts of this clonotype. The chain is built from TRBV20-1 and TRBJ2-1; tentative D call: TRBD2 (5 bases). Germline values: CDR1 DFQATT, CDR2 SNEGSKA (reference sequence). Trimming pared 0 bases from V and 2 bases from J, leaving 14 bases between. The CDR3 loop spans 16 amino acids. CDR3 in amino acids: CSARDQLSGPYNEQFF. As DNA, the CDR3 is TGCAGTGCTAGAGATCAGTTAAGCGGACCCTACAATGAGCAGTTCTTC.

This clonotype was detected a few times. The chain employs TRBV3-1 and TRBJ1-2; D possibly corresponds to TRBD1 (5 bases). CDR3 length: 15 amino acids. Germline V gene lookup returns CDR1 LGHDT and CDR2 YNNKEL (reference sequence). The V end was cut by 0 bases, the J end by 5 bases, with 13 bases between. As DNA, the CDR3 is TGTGCCAGCAGCCAAGATTGGGACGGACCGTATGGCTACACCTTC. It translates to CASSQDWDGPYGYTF.

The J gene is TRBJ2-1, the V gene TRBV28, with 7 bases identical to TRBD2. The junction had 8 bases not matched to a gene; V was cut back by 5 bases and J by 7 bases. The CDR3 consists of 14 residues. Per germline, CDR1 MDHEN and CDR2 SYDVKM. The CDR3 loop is CASSHAGARNEQFF. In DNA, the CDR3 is TGTGCCAGCAGTCACGCGGGAGCCCGGAATGAGCAGTTCTTC.